This T cell receptor (beta chain) stems from a study of T-cell reconstitution after alpha-beta-depleted transplantation in children. Unique molecular identifiers were built into the TCRbeta library. Using its own MiXCR run on the PCR reads, TCRdb lists one record per CDR3 protein. The sample holds about 360,000 distinct CDR3 sequences, approximately 12% seen once. The CDR3 has 13 residues. In germline, CDR1 is SGHDT, CDR2 YYEEEE. With 1 base removed from V and 6 bases from J, the gap between germline ends came to 8 bases. The chain has TRBV5-6 and TRBJ2-1; D not certain. The sequence derives from a human donor who donated a stem cell graft to a child with Fanconi anemia. The specimen comprised PBMCs, sampled from the stem cell graft. The CDR3 spells CASSLQAPNEQFF. The CDR3 coding sequence is TGTGCCAGCAGCTTGCAAGCACCCAATGAGCAGTTCTTC.